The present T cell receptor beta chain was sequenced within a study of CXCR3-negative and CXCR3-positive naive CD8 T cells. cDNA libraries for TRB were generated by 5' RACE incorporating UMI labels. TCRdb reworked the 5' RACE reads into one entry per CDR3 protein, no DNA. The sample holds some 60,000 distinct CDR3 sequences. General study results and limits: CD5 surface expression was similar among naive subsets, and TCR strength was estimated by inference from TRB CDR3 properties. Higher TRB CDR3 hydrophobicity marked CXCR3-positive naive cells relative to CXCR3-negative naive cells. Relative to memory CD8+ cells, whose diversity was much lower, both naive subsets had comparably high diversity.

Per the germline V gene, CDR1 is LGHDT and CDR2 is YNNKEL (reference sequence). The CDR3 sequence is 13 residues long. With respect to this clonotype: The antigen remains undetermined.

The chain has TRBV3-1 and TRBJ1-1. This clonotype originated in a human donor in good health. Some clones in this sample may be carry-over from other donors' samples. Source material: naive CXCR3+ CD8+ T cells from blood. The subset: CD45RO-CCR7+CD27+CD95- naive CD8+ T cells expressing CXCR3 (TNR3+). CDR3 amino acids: CASSPVMNTEAFF.